The present entry profiles one T cell receptor beta chain with its context. This clonotype was observed a handful of times. There is no known antigen for this receptor. Base-call qualities are not available, and no considerably larger clone is one nucleotide away. Receptors were amplified or captured by 5' RACE. This sample was sequenced with a NextSeq 500. The TCR library protocol attached unique molecular identifiers to individual cDNA molecules to correct for sequencing error and PCR bias. Both TCR alpha and beta chains were sequenced, and tight co-correlation was observed between alpha and beta sequence abundances in each sample. In the paper's pipeline: Decombinator V4 was used to annotate the V gene, J gene and CDR3 of the TCR sequences. Expanded TCRs were defined as changing significantly between any two time points under a Poisson model with p below 0.0001. TCR abundances were normalised to the total number of TCRs sequenced per sample and were expressed as counts per million. MAIT TCRs were defined by TRAV1-2 paired with TRAJ12, TRAJ20 or TRAJ33, and iNKT TCRs by TRAV10 paired with TRAJ18. A search of VDJdb, accessed on 1 November 2021, was run for TCRs annotated to CMV, EBV and SARS-CoV-2, with TCRs annotated for multiple antigens excluded. TCRdb's own reprocessing of the public reads used fastp at Q25 and MiXCR and kept productive beta chains. Each CDR3 protein gets just one entry, which takes the most common genes and DNA from the rows behind it. These V and J calls originate from TCRdb's pipeline instead of the authors' own analysis. This sample gives some 60,000 distinct CDR3 sequences in total; 10% of them show up just once. The biggest ten clones account for more than 6.5% of the sample.

This sample is drawn from a study of early T cells in non-severe SARS-CoV-2 infection (dated by TCRdb to about 2021). General notes on the study: Because TCR sequencing relied on bulk RNA taken from unsorted whole blood, pairing of alpha and beta chains was not possible. Broad study findings and their caveats: VDJdb matching was skewed toward anti-spike CD8 responses and likely underestimated virus-specific expansions, missing private and CD4 specificities.

There are 15 amino acids in the CDR3, from cysteine to phenylalanine inclusive. Only the CDR3 region is kept as DNA, spanning 45 bases read in frame from base 1. The junction carries 17 bases between V and J, which are trimmed by 5 bases and 4 bases respectively. CDR1 and CDR2, per the germline V gene (reference sequence), are SEHNR and FQNEAQ. The study was a case-control design nested within a healthcare worker cohort in London, UK, with weekly nasopharyngeal swab PCR tests and blood sampling. Healthcare workers were recruited during the week of the UK lockdown, between 23 and 31 March 2020, and followed weekly for up to roughly 15 weeks.

The receptor chain draws on TRBV7-9 and TRBJ1-1, with no confident D gene call. The sample taken for sequencing was whole blood. This receptor was taken from an adult who was a healthcare worker with PCR-confirmed SARS-CoV-2 infection or an uninfected control (not recorded which). The CDR3 region reads CASSPPAGIGTEAFF. The nucleotide sequence is TGTGCCAGCAGCCCTCCCGCGGGTATCGGCACTGAAGCTTTCTTT.